The sequence of this TCR beta chain was determined in a study of cytomegalovirus exposure and HLA in healthy donors. Study findings and constraints: Several top significant clusters appeared, in a later analysis, to be linked to common viral pathogens. In a later analysis, most CMV-associated TCR beta chains appeared HLA-restricted. Sequencing depth roughly uniform across donors was assumed in presence/absence analyses.

In the PCR, 60 Vbeta and 13 Jbeta primers were used. Produced via immunoSEQ multiplex PCR; TCRdb's table is partial and in-frame only. This sample has 100,000 to 150,000 clones, with 80% found just once. Trimming took 4 bases from V and 10 from J; bases not matched to a gene: 13. Germline values: CDR1 ENHRY, CDR2 SYGVKD. The CDR3 runs 17 residues. This clone was detected a few times. Antigen: not known. Input material: PBMCs. This chain uses TRBV10-3 with TRBJ2-5; 15 nucleotides match TRBD2. This receptor was obtained from a man aged 30 to 39 in good health and CMV-seropositive. The CDR3 nucleotides are TGTGCCATCAGTGCCTCTTCAGCCGGGACTAGCGGGGGGAGCCAGTACTTC. Encoded protein: CAISASSAGTSGGSQYF.